The clone carrying this T cell receptor (beta chain) was detected only a few times. Its antigen is not identified. The data originate from a study of vaccination and CD4 T cells after COVID-19. Study background: The BNT162b2 or mRNA-1273 vaccine was given to participants in two doses.

Oncomine TCR Beta short-read sequencing was applied to DNA from cultured CD4+ T cells. TCRdb re-analysed the PCR reads in MiXCR, keeping a single row per CDR3 protein. The sample contains roughly 7,100 distinct CDR3 sequences, around three fifths of which appear only once. Treatment given: approximately nine-day PBMC culture with coronavirus spike peptide pools or control peptides (ViraFEST assay). Cultures of PBMCs, more than 1.5 million per well, were set up with 9 to 10 IU/ml IL-2 and around 9.9 ug/ml peptide pools. Regarding the study as a whole: The median count of SARS-CoV-2-reactive clonotypes rose from about 20 to 38, not significantly. Analysis of convalescent patients found that 304 of 307 vaccine-specific clones were spike mono-reactive.

This CDR3 contains 15 residues. Germline values: CDR1 SGHTA, CDR2 FQGNSA. V lost 5 bases, J lost 1 base, and 13 bases lay in between. The V call is TRBV7-2, the J call TRBJ2-3; maybe TRBD2 (6 bases). Source material: CD4+ T cells from blood, cultured in vitro. The receptor comes from a human donor who had recovered from COVID-19. The CDR3 loop reads CASSAGGDGTDTQYF. The DNA of the CDR3 is TGTGCCAGCAGCGCCGGAGGGGATGGCACAGATACGCAGTATTTT.